This is a list of T cell receptor beta chains from one sample in a study of regulatory T cells in long-lasting Graves disease. TCRdb recomputed calls from the multiplex PCR reads with MiXCR, one row per CDR3 protein. The sample yields 300,000 to 400,000 distinct CDR3 sequences, about 19% seen once. The sequencing here drew on peripheral blood mononuclear cells (PBMCs), taken when the disease was refractory, from a patient treated with antithyroid drugs. The receptors were gathered from a female donor with Graves disease. Each CDR3 is given with its conserved first and last residue. The D gene is left open where the match is weak. Clone size is shown for a subset of rows, as once, few, many or a class of expanded clone.

d_gene: .
j_gene: TRBJ1-1
v_gene: TRBV15
abundance: .
CDR3nt: TGTGCCACCAGCAGGGGGCAGGGCAGAGTTTTCTTT
CDR3aa: CATSRGQGRVFF

d_gene: .
j_gene: TRBJ1-6
v_gene: TRBV27
abundance: .
CDR3nt: TGTGCCAGCATTGGTAGAGAGACTCCTAATTCACCCCTCCACTTT
CDR3aa: CASIGRETPNSPLHF

d_gene: TRBD1
j_gene: TRBJ1-1
v_gene: TRBV28
abundance: many
CDR3nt: TGTGCCAGCACAACTCTAGGGACAGCGGAAGCTTTCTTT
CDR3aa: CASTTLGTAEAFF

d_gene: TRBD1
j_gene: TRBJ2-5
v_gene: TRBV7-3
abundance: .
CDR3nt: TGTGCCAGCAGCTTATTGGGGACAGGGATAGGAGAGACCCAGTACTTC
CDR3aa: CASSLLGTGIGETQYF

d_gene: .
j_gene: TRBJ2-1
v_gene: TRBV12-3/TRBV12-4
abundance: .
CDR3nt: TGTGCCAGCAGTTATGACAGGGCGGGGAATGAGCAGTTCTTC
CDR3aa: CASSYDRAGNEQFF

d_gene: TRBD1
j_gene: TRBJ1-5
v_gene: TRBV20-1
abundance: few
CDR3nt: TGCAGTGCTAGTACAGGGGCAAAGAGCAATCAGCCCCAGCATTTT
CDR3aa: CSASTGAKSNQPQHF

d_gene: .
j_gene: TRBJ1-1
v_gene: TRBV19
abundance: few
CDR3nt: TGTGCCAGTAGTTCTCAAAGAGGGATCCCCTCAAGAATGAACACTGAAGCTTTCTTT
CDR3aa: CASSSQRGIPSRMNTEAFF

d_gene: .
j_gene: TRBJ1-4
v_gene: TRBV6-2/TRBV6-3
abundance: .
CDR3nt: TGTGCCACTGGTCTGGTTCGGGATGAAAAACTGTTTTTT
CDR3aa: CATGLVRDEKLFF

d_gene: TRBD1
j_gene: TRBJ2-7
v_gene: TRBV5-5
abundance: many
CDR3nt: TGTGCCAGCAGCTTTGAACAGGGGACCTACGAGCAGTACTTC
CDR3aa: CASSFEQGTYEQYF

d_gene: .
j_gene: TRBJ2-7
v_gene: TRBV11-3
abundance: many
CDR3nt: TGTGCCAGCAGCTATAACCCCAGGGGTTACGAGCAGTACTTC
CDR3aa: CASSYNPRGYEQYF

d_gene: TRBD1
j_gene: TRBJ2-7
v_gene: TRBV27
abundance: once
CDR3nt: TGTGCCAGCAGGATACTGACAGGGGCCAACTCCAAGCAGTACTTC
CDR3aa: CASRILTGANSKQYF

d_gene: .
j_gene: TRBJ1-2
v_gene: TRBV3-1
abundance: many
CDR3nt: TGTGCCAGCAGCCACCACAGAGCTGGCTACACCTTC
CDR3aa: CASSHHRAGYTF